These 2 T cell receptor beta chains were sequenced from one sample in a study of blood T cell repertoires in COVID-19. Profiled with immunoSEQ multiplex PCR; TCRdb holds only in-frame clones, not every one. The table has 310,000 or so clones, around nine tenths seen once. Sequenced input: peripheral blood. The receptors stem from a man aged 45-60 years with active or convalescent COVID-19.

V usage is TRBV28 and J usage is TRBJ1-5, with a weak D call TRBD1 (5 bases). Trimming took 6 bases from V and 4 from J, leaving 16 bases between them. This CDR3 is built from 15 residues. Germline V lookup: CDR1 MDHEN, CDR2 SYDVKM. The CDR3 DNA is TGTGCCAGCAGAATCTTCGGGGGGGAAAATCAGCCCCAGCATTTT. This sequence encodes CASRIFGGENQPQHF.

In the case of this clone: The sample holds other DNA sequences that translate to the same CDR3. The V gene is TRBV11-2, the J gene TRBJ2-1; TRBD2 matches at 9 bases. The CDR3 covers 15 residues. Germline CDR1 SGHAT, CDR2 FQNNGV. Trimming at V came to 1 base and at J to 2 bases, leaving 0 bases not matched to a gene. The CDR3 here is CASSLVAGAYNEQFF. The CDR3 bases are TGTGCCAGCAGCTTAGTAGCGGGAGCCTACAATGAGCAGTTCTTC.